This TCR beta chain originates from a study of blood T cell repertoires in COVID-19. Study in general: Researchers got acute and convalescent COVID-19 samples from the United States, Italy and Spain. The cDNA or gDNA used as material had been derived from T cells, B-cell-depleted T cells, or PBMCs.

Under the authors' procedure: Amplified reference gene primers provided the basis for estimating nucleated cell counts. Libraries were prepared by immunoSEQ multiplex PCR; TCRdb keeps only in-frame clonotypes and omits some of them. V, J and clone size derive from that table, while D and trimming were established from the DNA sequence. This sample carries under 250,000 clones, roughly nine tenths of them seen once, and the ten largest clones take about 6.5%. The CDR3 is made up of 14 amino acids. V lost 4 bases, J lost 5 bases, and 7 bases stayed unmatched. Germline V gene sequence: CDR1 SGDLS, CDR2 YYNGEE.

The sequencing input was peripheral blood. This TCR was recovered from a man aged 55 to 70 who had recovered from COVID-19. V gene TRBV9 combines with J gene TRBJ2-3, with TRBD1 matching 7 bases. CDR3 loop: CASSPRQGLDTQYF. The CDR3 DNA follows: TGTGCCAGCAGCCCCCGACAGGGTTTAGATACGCAGTATTTT.